This passage covers 11 T cell receptor beta chains from one sample sequenced in a study of OX40 agonist ivuxolimab in advanced cancers. The repertoire was sequenced with immunoSEQ multiplex PCR; TCRdb's copy has only in-frame clones and lacks some. This sample has about 21,000 clones, with approximately 90% found just once. The sequenced sample was CD4+ or CD8+ T cells sorted from blood, obtained in a trial of the OX40 agonist ivuxolimab. The receptor source for this set is an adult with an advanced solid tumor such as melanoma, head and neck, liver or kidney cancer.

The gene calls are TRBV5-4 and TRBJ1-1; 9 bases fit TRBD1. Germline V gives CDR1 SGHNT, CDR2 YYREEE (reference sequence). This CDR3 region has 14 residues. After removal of 4 bases from V and 3 bases from J, the junction contained 4 bases not matched to a gene. CDR3 region: CASSRDRGYTEAFF. CDR3 DNA: TGTGCCAGCAGCCGAGACAGGGGGTACACTGAAGCTTTCTTT.

This clone was seen a single time. The J gene is TRBJ2-1, the V gene TRBV29-1; TRBD2 might be the D (6 bases). CDR1 is SQVTM and CDR2 is ANQGSEA in the germline V gene. V dropped 3 bases and J dropped 4 bases, with 13 bases sitting between them. The CDR3 spans 14 residues. In DNA, the CDR3 is TGCAGCGTTGATTCGGGCGGGGATTACAATGAGCAGTTCTTC. It specifies CSVDSGGDYNEQFF.

The chain combines TRBV4-1 with TRBJ2-3; 11 bases map to TRBD2. The V gene's germline CDR1 is MGHRA and CDR2 YSYEKL. The CDR3 is 16 residues long. Unmatched junction bases numbered 11, after V lost 3 bases and J lost 9 bases. CDR3: CASSQGLAGGSLTQYF. The CDR3 DNA is TGCGCCAGCAGCCAGGGCCTAGCGGGGGGAAGCCTGACGCAGTATTTT.

This sequence joins TRBV9 and TRBJ1-2; a weak D match, TRBD1 (6 bases). The germline CDR1 and CDR2 sequences are SGDLS and YYNGEE. This CDR3 has 12 residues. Trimming pared 3 bases from V and 6 bases from J, leaving 9 bases between. CDR3 amino acids: CASSDRVDGYTF. The CDR3 coding sequence is TGTGCCAGCAGCGACAGGGTAGATGGCTACACCTTC.

This clone was recorded once. The genes are TRBV27 and TRBJ1-2; 7 bases match TRBD1. This CDR3 spans 17 amino acids. The germline V gene has CDR1 MNHEY and CDR2 SMNVEV (reference sequence). V trimming: 5 bases; J trimming: 7 bases; junction bases outside the gene matches: 19. The CDR3 DNA is TGTGCCAGCAGTCTGGAGGCAGGGGGTTCGCGTCTAGCTGGCTACACCTTC. This sequence encodes CASSLEAGGSRLAGYTF.

CDR3 region: CASNGGIQYF. The CDR3 DNA is TGCGCCAGCAACGGAGGAATTCAGTACTTC. This chain joins TRBV23-1 and TRBJ2-7; a weak D match, TRBD2 (5 bases). TRBV23-1 is an open reading frame whose function is uncertain. The CDR3 spans 10 residues. Trimming left V 7 bases short and J 10 bases short, with 11 bases between.

About this clone itself: The same CDR3 arises from other DNA sequences in this sample as well. The chain employs TRBV10-3 and TRBJ2-7; no clear D gene. V lost 6 bases and J lost 0, with 6 bases in between. Germline assignment: CDR1 ENHRY and CDR2 SYGVKD. The CDR3 sequence is 12 residues long. In nucleotides, the CDR3 is TGTGCCATCAGCGATTCCTCCTACGAGCAGTACTTC. Translating it yields CAISDSSYEQYF.

The rearrangement uses TRBV5-1 and TRBJ2-1; D possibly corresponds to TRBD2 (5 bases). The V gene lost 1 base and the J gene lost 6 bases, with 8 bases spanning the gap. CDR1 and CDR2 (germline): SGHRS, YFSETQ. The CDR3 is 13 residues long. Here the CDR3 DNA reads TGCGCCAGCAGCTTGCCGGGATTCAATGAGCAGTTCTTC. It yields the protein CASSLPGFNEQFF.

The chain uses TRBV29-1 and TRBJ2-1, with 8 bases fitting TRBD2. The trim removed 0 bases at V and 3 bases at J, leaving 4 bases unmatched. CDR3 length: 15 residues. The V gene's germline CDR1 is SQVTM and CDR2 ANQGSEA. DNA of the CDR3: TGCAGCGTTGAAGATCAACTAGCGGTCTACAATGAGCAGTTCTTC. Protein product: CSVEDQLAVYNEQFF.

The chain combines TRBV6-1 with TRBJ2-3, with 12 nucleotides matching TRBD2. The trim removed 1 base at V and 6 bases at J, leaving 5 bases unmatched. Germline CDR1 MNHNS, CDR2 SASEGT. This CDR3 has 16 amino acids. CDR3: CASSEEPSGGGDTQYF. As DNA, the CDR3 is TGTGCCAGCAGTGAAGAGCCTAGCGGGGGGGGCGATACGCAGTATTTT.

This clone appeared once. V gene TRBV6-1 combines with J gene TRBJ2-7, with unresolved D. The CDR3 runs 12 residues. V lost 10 bases and J lost 0, with 10 bases in between. The germline gives CDR1 MNHNS, CDR2 SASEGT. CDR3 region: CATQWSSYEQYF. CDR3 nucleotides: TGTGCCACGCAGTGGAGCTCCTACGAGCAGTACTTC.